The 4 T cell receptor beta chains below were found in one sample sequenced in a study of T cell clones after liver transplantation. Assay used: immunoSEQ multiplex PCR; TCRdb lists only in-frame clones, some missing. The table records nearly 55,000 clones, roughly 83% of them present only once. Sequencing was performed on CD4+ T cells from blood, taken before liver transplant. The receptor source for this set is a human donor who received a liver transplant.

The V and J genes are TRBV18 and TRBJ2-3; 8 bases map to TRBD1. CDR3 length: 15 residues. Germline CDR1 reads KGHSH; CDR2 reads LQKENI. After removal of 1 base from V and 6 bases from J, the junction contained 6 bases not matched to a gene. CDR3 in DNA: TGTGCCAGCTCACCACACAGGGGGAGGTTCGATACGCAGTATTTT. It translates to CASSPHRGRFDTQYF.

The V gene is TRBV9, the J gene TRBJ2-1; 13 bases line up with TRBD2. The CDR3 has 19 amino acids. Germline CDR1 reads SGDLS; CDR2 reads YYNGEE. J lost 7 bases, V lost 0 bases, and 13 bases had no gene match. The CDR3 sequence is CASSVVGTSGLAGINEQFF. The CDR3 DNA reads TGTGCCAGCAGCGTAGTTGGGACTTCGGGACTAGCGGGAATAAATGAGCAGTTCTTC. The entire variable domain, with the rest obtained from reference TRBV9 and TRBJ2-1, is as follows: DSGVTQTPKHLITATGQRVTLRCSPRSGDLSVYWYQQSLDQGLQFLIQYYNGEERAKGNILERFSAQQFPDLHSELNLSSLELGDSALYFCASSVVGTSGLAGINEQFFGPGTRLTVL.

The V call is TRBV5-1, the J call TRBJ1-5; D is undetermined. This CDR3 comprises 17 residues. V lost 4 bases and J 1 base, leaving 18 bases between the germline ends. The germline gives CDR1 SGHRS, CDR2 YFSETQ. The CDR3 bases are TGCGCCAGCAGCCCTACGGGCCCCCCGGGAAGCAATCAGCCCCAGCATTTT. Translated, it gives CASSPTGPPGSNQPQHF.

The chain links TRBV7-3 to TRBJ2-5; D may be TRBD1 or TRBD2 (5 bases each). V was clipped by 1 base and J by 5 bases, with 14 bases between them. CDR1 and CDR2 (germline): SGHTA, FQGTGA. The CDR3 contains 15 residues. The CDR3 reads CASSLSPDGTETQYF. CDR3 bases: TGTGCCAGCAGCTTAAGCCCGGATGGGACGGAGACCCAGTACTTC.